This T cell receptor (beta chain) was obtained from a study of T cells in Graves' hyperthyroidism and ophthalmopathy. Study as a whole: Before any treatment, at initial diagnosis, peripheral blood was collected. Study conclusions and caveats: Separation of ophthalmopathy from stable hyperthyroidism was achieved by a 13 V-J model. Blood also held most thyroid clonotypes expanded beyond 0.001.

The source material, RNA transcripts, was used to amplify TCR beta CDR3 regions. First-round RT-PCR targeting the TCR CDR3 was performed with the HTBI primer set. TCRdb re-analysed the multiplex PCR reads in MiXCR, keeping a single row per CDR3 protein. Here the sample spans nearly 600,000 distinct CDR3 sequences, roughly 14% being singletons. Worth noting for this clonotype: Its antigen is still unknown.

Material for sequencing was blood. This receptor was identified in a woman under 40 with Graves' hyperthyroidism that later progressed to Graves' ophthalmopathy.

The CDR3 reads CASSRDPDLEETQYF. CDR3 DNA: TGCGCCAGCAGCCGGGACCCTGACCTAGAGGAGACCCAGTACTTC. The rearrangement links TRBV5-1 to TRBJ2-5; TRBD1 or TRBD2 may be the D gene (5 bases each). The CDR3 extends over 15 amino acids. Germline CDR1 SGHRS, CDR2 YFSETQ. The V end was cut by 4 bases, the J end by 5 bases, with 18 bases between.